The 21 T cell receptor beta chains reported below all come from one sample, sequenced in a study of PD-1 blockade in classical Hodgkin lymphoma. Method: immunoSEQ multiplex PCR; TCRdb's copy keeps in-frame clones and lacks some. This table has tens of thousands of clones, 80% to 85% appearing once. Time point denoted: cycle 4 day 1 (C4D1), after more than five weeks of nivolumab. Exposure to brentuximab vedotin varied, and each patient had relapsed following autologous stem cell transplantation. Thawed PBMCs yielded CD4+ T cells through magnetic negative selection. This specimen consisted of CD4+ T cells from blood, obtained before the fourth cycle of nivolumab. All receptors come from a human donor with classical Hodgkin lymphoma.

The gene calls are TRBV5-6 and TRBJ2-7; TRBD1 agrees at 8 bases. From germline, CDR1 is SGHDT and CDR2 YYEEEE. The CDR3 spans 16 residues. V gave up 2 bases and J gave up 3 bases; unmatched junction bases: 10. CDR3 sequence: CASSLLQAQGGYEQYF. CDR3 coding DNA: TGTGCCAGCAGCTTACTCCAGGCACAGGGGGGCTACGAGCAGTACTTC.

V is TRBV28 and J is TRBJ1-4; no firm D call. Germline CDR1 and CDR2: MDHEN and SYDVKM. This CDR3 is 13 amino acids long. V lost 5 bases to trimming and J lost 3 bases, with 7 bases between them. The CDR3 loop reads CASSPPSNEKLFF. The CDR3 nucleotides read TGTGCCAGCAGTCCCCCTTCTAATGAAAAACTGTTTTTT.

This clone was seen a handful of times. The same CDR3 also results from other DNA sequences found in this sample. In nucleotides, the CDR3 is TGCGCCAGCAGCTACGGGTCCTCTGGGGCCAACGTCCTGACTTTC. This translates into CASSYGSSGANVLTF. The gene calls are TRBV5-1 and TRBJ2-6; unclear D gene. V lost 3 bases and J lost 0, with 7 bases in between. Germline assignment: CDR1 SGHRS and CDR2 YFSETQ. This CDR3 is 15 amino acids long. Full variable domain (rest looked up from reference TRBV5-1 and TRBJ2-6): KAGVTQTPRYLIKTRGQQVTLSCSPISGHRSVSWYQQTPGQGLQFLFEYFSETQRNKGNFPGRFSGRQFSNSRSEMNVSTLELGDSALYLCASSYGSSGANVLTFGAGSRLTVL.

The chain links TRBV6-5 to TRBJ2-7, with D tentatively TRBD2 (7 bases). The CDR3 runs 15 residues. Trimming removed 0 bases at V and 4 bases at J, with 13 bases between. Germline V gene data show CDR1 as MNHEY and CDR2 as SVGAGI. In DNA, the CDR3 is TGTGCCAGCAGTTACTCCGGCGGGGGCAAATACGAGCAGTACTTC. As protein: CASSYSGGGKYEQYF.

This chain uses TRBV11-1 with TRBJ2-1; TRBD2 might be the D (6 bases). CDR3 length: 17 residues. Trimming left V 4 bases short and J 1 base short, with 17 bases between. Germline values: CDR1 SGHAT, CDR2 FQDESV (reference sequence). CDR3 loop: CASSSSQGLQSYNEQFF. The CDR3, as DNA: TGTGCCAGCAGCTCCTCGCAGGGACTCCAGTCCTACAATGAGCAGTTCTTC. Looking up the rest from reference TRBV11-1 and TRBJ2-1 gives the full variable domain: EAEVAQSPRYKITEKSQAVAFWCDPISGHATLYWYRQILGQGPELLVQFQDESVVDDSQLPKDRFSAERLKGVDSTLKIQPAELGDSAMYLCASSSSQGLQSYNEQFFGPGTRLTVL.

The chain has TRBV5-6 and TRBJ1-2; 7 bases map to TRBD1. CDR1 and CDR2 from the germline V gene are SGHDT and YYEEEE. CDR3 length: 12 amino acids. J gave up 7 bases and V 4 bases, and 4 bases lay outside the gene matches. CDR3 in DNA: TGTGCCAGCAGCCAGACAGGGCCTGGCTACACCTTC. Residues: CASSQTGPGYTF.

The rearrangement links TRBV7-3 to TRBJ2-1; 10 positions agree with TRBD1. Trimming took 5 bases from V and 3 from J; bases not matched to a gene: 7. The CDR3 has 16 amino acids. The germline V gene has CDR1 SGHTA and CDR2 FQGTGA. The CDR3: CASSRQGAQGYNEQFF. The CDR3 DNA sequence: TGTGCCAGCAGCCGACAGGGGGCGCAAGGCTACAATGAGCAGTTCTTC.

The chain employs TRBV6-5 and TRBJ2-5, with 7 bases fitting TRBD1. The CDR3 loop spans 14 amino acids. Trimming at V came to 2 bases and at J to 2 bases, leaving 2 bases not matched to a gene. Germline V gene data show CDR1 as MNHEY and CDR2 as SVGAGI. The CDR3, as DNA: TGTGCCAGCAGTTACCGGGACAGTCAAGAGACCCAGTACTTC. This codes for CASSYRDSQETQYF.

Here the CDR3 DNA reads TGTGCCAGCAGTTACACAGGACAGACCCCCTGGGAGCAGTACTTC. Its translation is CASSYTGQTPWEQYF. The genes are TRBV6-5 and TRBJ2-7; D is possibly TRBD1 (6 bases). CDR1 and CDR2 from the germline V gene are MNHEY and SVGAGI. Deletions cut 2 bases from V and 7 bases from J, with 18 bases between. CDR3 length: 15 amino acids.

The rearrangement links TRBV5-4 to TRBJ2-3, with 10 bases aligning to TRBD2. V gave up 2 bases and J gave up 0 bases; unmatched junction bases: 6. Germline lookup yields CDR1 SGHNT and CDR2 YYREEE (reference sequence). This CDR3 region has 17 residues. The CDR3 DNA follows: TGTGCCAGCAGCTTTTCCGGGACTAGCGTGAGCACAGATACGCAGTATTTT. It encodes CASSFSGTSVSTDTQYF.

The chain combines TRBV5-1 with TRBJ1-2; D unresolved. Trimming left V 0 bases short and J 1 base short, with 7 bases between. Germline loops: CDR1 SGHRS, CDR2 YFSETQ. This CDR3 contains 14 residues. In nucleotides, the CDR3 is TGCGCCAGCAGCTTGGAAGGCAGTAACTATGGCTACACCTTC. Translating it yields CASSLEGSNYGYTF.

The V and J genes are TRBV7-9 and TRBJ2-1; 9 bases map to TRBD2. The V segment lost 6 bases and the J segment 0 bases; nucleotides outside the gene matches: 6. CDR3 length equals 16 residues. CDR1 is SEHNR and CDR2 is FQNEAQ in the germline V gene (reference sequence). The CDR3 DNA sequence: TGTGCCAGCAGGCAGAGCGGGGGGCCCTCCTACAATGAGCAGTTCTTC. The encoded protein is CASRQSGGPSYNEQFF.

Here the CDR3 reads CASSPFDGGGTGNTIYF. CDR3 bases: TGTGCCAGCTCACCATTTGACGGTGGGGGAACTGGAAACACCATATATTTT. The V call is TRBV18, the J call TRBJ1-3, with D maybe TRBD1 (5 bases). The CDR3 length is 17 residues. V was trimmed by 2 bases and J by 2 bases, leaving 16 bases between them. Germline V gene lookup returns CDR1 KGHSH and CDR2 LQKENI.

V usage is TRBV27 and J usage is TRBJ1-5; the match to TRBD1 covers 8 bases. Per germline, CDR1 MNHEY and CDR2 SMNVEV (reference sequence). The CDR3 totals 16 residues. Trimming cost V 4 bases and J 11 bases; bases outside gene matches: 16. DNA for the CDR3: TGTGCCAGCAGTTCCGACCCTAGACAGGGGTACCGGACCCAGCATTTT. The encoded protein is CASSSDPRQGYRTQHF.

CDR3 DNA: TGCGCCAGCAGCTTGGCAGAAATCACAGATACGCAGTATTTT. Translation: CASSLAEITDTQYF. The J gene is TRBJ2-3, the V gene TRBV5-1; D is undetermined. This CDR3 is built from 14 residues. Germline V gene lookup returns CDR1 SGHRS and CDR2 YFSETQ. V was shortened by 0 bases and J by 2 bases, with 7 bases between the two germline ends. Filled out from reference TRBV5-1 and TRBJ2-3, the complete variable domain reads KAGVTQTPRYLIKTRGQQVTLSCSPISGHRSVSWYQQTPGQGLQFLFEYFSETQRNKGNFPGRFSGRQFSNSRSEMNVSTLELGDSALYLCASSLAEITDTQYFGPGTRLTVL.

This chain joins TRBV5-1 and TRBJ2-1; tentatively, D is TRBD1 or TRBD2 (5 bases each). V was trimmed by 4 bases and J by 0 bases, leaving 11 bases between them. The CDR3 consists of 15 residues. Germline CDR1 SGHRS, CDR2 YFSETQ. In nucleotides, the CDR3 is TGCGCCAGCAGCCCCGGGACCGACTCCTACAATGAGCAGTTCTTC. Amino acid sequence: CASSPGTDSYNEQFF.

The chain joins TRBV25-1 to TRBJ2-1; possible D gene TRBD2, 7 bases. Per the germline V gene, CDR1 is MGHDK and CDR2 is SYGVNS. Trimming cost V 6 bases and J 0 bases, with 18 bases left between them. This CDR3 region has 17 residues. The CDR3 spells CASRGLGGLSSYNEQFF. The CDR3 coding sequence is TGTGCCAGCAGGGGCTTGGGGGGGCTTAGCTCCTACAATGAGCAGTTCTTC.

The gene calls are TRBV29-1 and TRBJ1-5; TRBD1 might be the D (5 bases). V was shortened by 6 bases and J by 3 bases, with 12 bases between the two germline ends. CDR3 size: 13 residues. CDR1 and CDR2 (germline): SQVTM, ANQGSEA. In DNA, the CDR3 is TGCAGCGTCGCCTGGGACCTCAATCAGCCCCAGCATTTT. The encoded protein is CSVAWDLNQPQHF.

This clone has only a few counts. An end of the junction does not agree with germline; a read error may underlie this. The gene calls are TRBV7-7 and TRBJ2-1; possible D gene TRBD1, 6 bases. The germline V gene has CDR1 SSHAT and CDR2 FNYEAQ (reference sequence). CDR3 length: 14 amino acids. For the CDR3, the DNA is TGTGCTAGCAGCCCCCGGACAGATTTCAATGAGCAGTTCTTC. Translation gives CASSPRTDFNEQFF.

The chain couples TRBV5-1 to TRBJ2-2, with D perhaps matching TRBD1 (6 bases). Germline V gene data show CDR1 as SGHRS and CDR2 as YFSETQ. V lost 4 bases, J lost 7 bases, and 20 bases lay in between. The CDR3 spans 16 residues. This CDR3 reads CASSVTGTPLDGELFF. DNA for the CDR3: TGCGCCAGCAGCGTAACCGGGACACCCTTGGACGGGGAGCTGTTTTTT.

The rearrangement uses TRBV7-2 and TRBJ2-5, with D maybe TRBD2 (5 bases). There are 14 residues in the CDR3. Germline V lookup: CDR1 SGHTA, CDR2 FQGNSA. Trimming removed 5 bases at V and 4 bases at J, with 14 bases between. CDR3 nucleotide sequence: TGTGCCAGCAGCATCACCAGCGGATTAGAGACCCAGTACTTC. This translates into CASSITSGLETQYF. The variable domain in full, with the rest retrieved from reference TRBV7-2 and TRBJ2-5, is GAGVSQSPSNKVTEKGKDVELRCDPISGHTALYWYRQSLGQGLEFLIYFQGNSAPDKSGLPSDRFSAERTGGSVSTLTIQRTQQEDSAVYLCASSITSGLETQYFGPGTRLLVL.